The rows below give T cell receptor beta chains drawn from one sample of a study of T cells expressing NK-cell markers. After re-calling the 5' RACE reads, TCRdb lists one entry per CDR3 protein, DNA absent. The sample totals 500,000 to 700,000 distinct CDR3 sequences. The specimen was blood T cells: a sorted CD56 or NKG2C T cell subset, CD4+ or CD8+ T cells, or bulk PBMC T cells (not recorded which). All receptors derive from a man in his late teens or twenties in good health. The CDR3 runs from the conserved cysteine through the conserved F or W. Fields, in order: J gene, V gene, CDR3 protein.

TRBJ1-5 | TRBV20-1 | CSAKISTGDTLPQHF
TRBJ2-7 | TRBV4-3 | CASSQDIDQIYEQYF
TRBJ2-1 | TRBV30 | CAWSPRVRGGNEQFF
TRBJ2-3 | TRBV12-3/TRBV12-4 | CASTPGRGHTDTQYF
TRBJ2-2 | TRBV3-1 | CASSQEGVNTGELFF
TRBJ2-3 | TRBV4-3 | CASSQDPLSASSDTQYF
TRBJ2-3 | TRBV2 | CASTQRTSGSTDTQYF
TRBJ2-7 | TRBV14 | CASSQGASPNYEQYF
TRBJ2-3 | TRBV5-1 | CASSLTGLATDTQYF
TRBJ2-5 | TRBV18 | CASSPGLEETQYF
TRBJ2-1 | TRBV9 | CASSVGVQDEQFF
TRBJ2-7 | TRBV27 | CASSLGTSGNHEQYF
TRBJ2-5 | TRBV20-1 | CSASLVVSETQYF
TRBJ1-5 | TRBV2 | CASSEAGLENQPQHF
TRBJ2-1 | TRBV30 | CAWSVTPTYYNEQFF
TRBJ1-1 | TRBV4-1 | CASSPGRGFRTEAFF
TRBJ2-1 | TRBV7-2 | CASGIAGLTNNEQFF
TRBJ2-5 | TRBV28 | CASIPPSGLAGGQETQYF
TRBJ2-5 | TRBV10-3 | CAISDGTLIKTQYF
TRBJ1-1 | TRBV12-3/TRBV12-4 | CASSPSLWGGEAFF
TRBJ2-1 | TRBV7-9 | CASSLPPSAGVAEQFF
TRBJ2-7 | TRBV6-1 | CASTHSGSDEQYF
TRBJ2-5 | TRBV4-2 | CASSRRGEETQYF
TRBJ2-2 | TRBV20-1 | CSATPGQVDTGELFF
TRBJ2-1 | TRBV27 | CASSEIRGNYNEQFF
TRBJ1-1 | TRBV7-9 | CASSLGGDRGHAEAFF
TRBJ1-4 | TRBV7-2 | CASSLAWGTVNEKLFF
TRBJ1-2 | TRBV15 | CATSRRDYGYTF
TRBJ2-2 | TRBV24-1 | CATSAGSTGELFF
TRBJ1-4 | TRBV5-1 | CASSSGTGTGVNEKLFF
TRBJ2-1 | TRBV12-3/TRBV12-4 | CASSSRLGQGSYNEQFF
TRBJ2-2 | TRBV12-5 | CASGLTQAGELFF
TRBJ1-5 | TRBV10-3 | CAISDFTGTGVHQPQHF
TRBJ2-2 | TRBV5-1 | CASRDTTGTANTGELFF
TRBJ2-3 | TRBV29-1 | CSVEVQGQTDTQYF
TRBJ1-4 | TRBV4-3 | CASSRDYRTNEKLFF
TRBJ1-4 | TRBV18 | CASSPSPDEKLFF
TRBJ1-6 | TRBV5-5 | CASSLLWGAASPLHF
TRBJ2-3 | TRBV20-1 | CSARAEAGTDTQYF
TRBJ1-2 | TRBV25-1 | CASRGGTYGYTF
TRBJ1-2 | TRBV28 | CASSSDDRNYGYTF
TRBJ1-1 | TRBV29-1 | CSVEGTKGNTEAFF
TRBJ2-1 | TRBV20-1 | CSARGLAGGPLDEQFF
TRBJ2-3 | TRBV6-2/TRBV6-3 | CASSSLKADTQYF